Listed here are 32 T cell receptor beta chains from one sample, sequenced in a study of OX40 agonist ivuxolimab in advanced cancers. The protocol was immunoSEQ multiplex PCR, while the TCRdb copy is restricted to in-frame clones and leaves out a portion. The table records about 46,000 clones, 70% to 90% of them present only once. This specimen consisted of CD4+ or CD8+ T cells sorted from blood, obtained in a trial of the OX40 agonist ivuxolimab. Source of these receptors: an adult with an advanced solid tumor such as melanoma, head and neck, liver or kidney cancer.

This chain uses TRBV11-2 with TRBJ2-2; D is perhaps TRBD2 (6 bases). V was trimmed by 8 bases and J by 6 bases, leaving 7 bases between them. Per the germline V gene, CDR1 is SGHAT and CDR2 is FQNNGV. This CDR3 has 11 amino acids. CDR3 nucleotide sequence: TGTGCCAGCTGGGGGGCCGGGGAGCTGTTTTTT. Translating it yields CASWGAGELFF. Combining the CDR3 with reference TRBV11-2 and TRBJ2-2 gives the whole variable domain EAGVAQSPRYKIIEKRQSVAFWCNPISGHATLYWYQQILGQGPKLLIQFQNNGVVDDSQLPKDRFSAERLKGVDSTLKIQPAKLEDSAVYLCASWGAGELFFGEGSRLTVL.

For the CDR3, the DNA is TGTGCCAGCGCCCTAGGGGGCAGCTCGAGGGTAGCTTTCTTT. It translates to CASALGGSSRVAFF. The rearrangement joins TRBV5-4 to TRBJ1-1; 7 bases align to TRBD1. Per the germline V gene, CDR1 is SGHNT and CDR2 is YYREEE (reference sequence). V gave up 7 bases and J gave up 10 bases; unmatched junction bases: 16. This CDR3 is built from 14 residues.

The chain combines TRBV19 with TRBJ2-7; D gene uncertain. There are 13 residues in the CDR3. Deletions cut 5 bases from V and 3 bases from J, with 11 bases between. The V gene's germline CDR1 is LNHDA and CDR2 SQIVND (reference sequence). The CDR3 DNA reads as TGTGCCAGTAGTGAAACTGAATACTACGAGCAGTACTTC. It is translated as CASSETEYYEQYF.

The chain couples TRBV6-4 to TRBJ2-7; 7 bases match TRBD2. Germline values: CDR1 MRHNA, CDR2 SNTAGT. Trimming took 7 bases from V and 0 from J; bases not matched to a gene: 12. The CDR3 consists of 16 residues. CDR3 DNA: TGTGCCAGCACCCTACCCCGGGGGAGGGGCTCCTACGAGCAGTACTTC. This encodes CASTLPRGRGSYEQYF.

J is TRBJ1-2 and V is TRBV28, with 10 positions matching TRBD1. Germline V gene data show CDR1 as MDHEN and CDR2 as SYDVKM. J was trimmed by 4 bases and V by 5 bases; bases with no gene match: 1. CDR3 length equals 13 residues. For the CDR3, the DNA is TGTGCCAGCAGTCGGGACAGGGGCTATGGCTACACCTTC. This encodes CASSRDRGYGYTF.

The chain carries TRBV2 and TRBJ2-3; 10 bases align to TRBD2. V lost 1 base to trimming and J lost 11 bases; unmatched junction nucleotides: 6. CDR1 is SNHLY, CDR2 FYNNEI, per germline. CDR3 length: 14 residues. CDR3 region: CASSEVGSGRRQYF. The CDR3 bases are TGTGCCAGCAGTGAAGTGGGTAGCGGGAGGAGGCAGTATTTT.

This clone was seen a single time. This rearrangement joins TRBV21-1 to TRBJ1-5; the table names TRBD1, a call not compared with the DNA. TRBV21-1 is noted as a pseudogene. The CDR3 is 19 residues long. The CDR3 loop is CASSKDRTGGVNSNQPQHF. In DNA form, the CDR3 reads TGTGCCAGCAGCAAAGACAGGACAGGGGGCGTCAATAGCAATCAGCCCCAGCATTTT.

The chain's CDR3 is CSVEVGAGSYNEQFF. In DNA, the CDR3 is TGCAGCGTTGAGGTAGGGGCAGGAAGCTACAATGAGCAGTTCTTC. The rearrangement uses TRBV29-1 and TRBJ2-1; a weak D match, TRBD1 (5 bases). This CDR3 is built from 15 residues. The ends were cut back, 3 bases at V and 3 bases at J, with 15 bases in the middle. The germline CDR1 and CDR2 sequences are SQVTM and ANQGSEA.

J is TRBJ1-3 and V is TRBV15; TRBD1 might be the D (5 bases). Germline-derived CDR1 and CDR2 are LNHNV and YYDKDF (reference sequence). V shed 1 base and J shed 5 bases, with 15 bases lying between them. The CDR3 is made up of 16 amino acids. The CDR3 DNA sequence: TGTGCCACCAGCAGAGTTCGGGGCCCTAGGAGAAACACCATATATTTT. Protein: CATSRVRGPRRNTIYF.

This chain connects TRBV4-3 to TRBJ2-7, with 12 bases that match TRBD2. Germline lookup yields CDR1 LGHNA and CDR2 YSLEER. The CDR3 spans 18 residues. With V trimmed by 0 bases and J by 4 bases, 10 bases remained unmatched. The CDR3: CASSQDRASGGAGYEQYF. CDR3 nucleotides: TGCGCCAGCAGCCAAGATCGGGCTAGCGGGGGGGCTGGGTACGAGCAGTACTTC.

This chain connects TRBV27 to TRBJ2-5, with 9 bases lining up with TRBD2. Germline CDR1 is MNHEY and CDR2 is SMNVEV (reference sequence). Losses at the gene ends were 8 bases for V and 5 bases for J; bases not matched to a gene: 12. The CDR3 has 15 residues. CDR3 sequence: CASRISSGTAETQYF. For the CDR3, the DNA is TGTGCCAGCCGTATCTCTAGCGGGACCGCGGAGACCCAGTACTTC.

The V call is TRBV11-2, the J call TRBJ2-1, with 11 bases that match TRBD2. CDR1 is SGHAT, CDR2 FQNNGV, per germline. V lost 5 bases and J lost 14; bases outside the gene matches: 5. This CDR3 has 12 amino acids. The CDR3 sequence: CASSTATSGKFF. The DNA for the CDR3 is TGTGCCAGCAGCACGGCGACTAGCGGGAAGTTCTTC.

The genes are TRBV7-9 and TRBJ2-7; 8 nucleotides line up with TRBD2. The length of the CDR3 is 17 residues. The V and J ends lost 5 bases and 2 bases, in that order; junction bases with no gene match: 14. Looked up from germline, CDR1 is SEHNR and CDR2 is FQNEAQ (reference sequence). The CDR3 nucleotides read TGTGCCAGCAGCCCCGGGGGGGGGCTCCCGACCACCTACGAGCAGTACTTC. Amino acid sequence: CASSPGGGLPTTYEQYF. Variable domain in full (rest from reference TRBV7-9 and TRBJ2-7): DTGVSQNPRHKITKRGQNVTFRCDPISEHNRLYWYRQTLGQGPEFLTYFQNEAQLEKSRLLSDRFSAERPKGSFSTLEIQRTEQGDSAMYLCASSPGGGLPTTYEQYFGPGTRLTVT.

J is TRBJ2-7 and V is TRBV4-1; TRBD1 matches 9 bases. Germline assignment: CDR1 MGHRA and CDR2 YSYEKL. V shed 4 bases and J 7 bases; nucleotides not matched to a gene: 14. The CDR3 is 16 residues long. The CDR3 spells CASSPKVGTGKSEQYF. CDR3 coding DNA: TGCGCCAGCAGCCCCAAAGTAGGGACAGGGAAATCTGAGCAGTACTTC.

This clone was found once. J is TRBJ2-2 and V is TRBV7-9; no reliable D call. The V end was cut by 4 bases, the J end by 6 bases, with 9 bases between. The CDR3 sequence is 13 residues long. Germline values: CDR1 SEHNR, CDR2 FQNEAQ (reference sequence). The chain's CDR3 is CASSWRIPGELFF. The CDR3 DNA reads TGTGCCAGCAGCTGGCGGATCCCCGGGGAGCTGTTTTTT.

This clone was found many times. The chain couples TRBV7-8 to TRBJ2-2, with D possibly TRBD2 on 6 matching bases. This CDR3 is 16 amino acids long. V lost 4 bases and J 9 bases, leaving 21 bases between the germline ends. Germline V CDR1 and CDR2: SGHVS, FQNEAQ. CDR3 amino acids: CASSSNRETLRRELFF. The CDR3 nucleotides read TGTGCCAGCAGCTCAAACCGGGAGACCCTGCGTCGGGAGCTGTTTTTT.

This CDR3 reads CASSLVRGGDSPLHF. DNA for the CDR3: TGTGCCAGCAGTTTAGTTCGGGGAGGTGATTCACCCCTCCACTTT. The chain is built from TRBV28 and TRBJ1-6, with D uncertain. This CDR3 is 15 amino acids long. Germline values: CDR1 MDHEN, CDR2 SYDVKM. Trimming pared 2 bases from V and 8 bases from J, leaving 13 bases between. Full variable domain (outside the CDR3, taken from reference TRBV28 and TRBJ1-6): DVKVTQSSRYLVKRTGEKVFLECVQDMDHENMFWYRQDPGLGLRLIYFSYDVKMKEKGDIPEGYSVSREKKERFSLILESASTNQTSMYLCASSLVRGGDSPLHFGNGTRLTVT.

V gene TRBV6-6 combines with J gene TRBJ1-2, with D hard to call. Trimming removed 3 bases at V and 5 bases at J, with 10 bases between. CDR1 and CDR2 from the germline V gene are MNHNY and SVGAGI (reference sequence). This CDR3 is 13 amino acids long. The CDR3 loop reads CASSYPSLYGYTF. DNA of the CDR3: TGTGCCAGCAGTTATCCGTCCCTTTATGGCTACACCTTC.

The chain has TRBV18 and TRBJ1-1; TRBD1 aligns across 7 bases. With V trimmed by 2 bases and J by 6 bases, 15 bases remained unmatched. The CDR3 loop spans 17 amino acids. In germline, CDR1 is KGHSH, CDR2 LQKENI. This CDR3 is CASSPFSPRQGRAEAFF. Here the CDR3 DNA reads TGTGCCAGCTCACCATTCTCCCCCCGACAGGGCCGGGCTGAAGCTTTCTTT.

This sequence joins TRBV5-1 and TRBJ1-5, with D perhaps matching TRBD1 (5 bases). CDR1 SGHRS and CDR2 YFSETQ come from the germline V gene. V lost 3 bases and J lost 8, with 12 bases in between. CDR3 length: 13 residues. CDR3 in DNA: TGCGCCAGCAGCTGGGGGGTGGGCAAGCCCCAGCATTTT. Protein: CASSWGVGKPQHF.

V and J are TRBV19 and TRBJ1-5; 7 nucleotides agree with TRBD1. There are 15 residues in the CDR3. The J segment lost 0 bases and the V segment lost 6 bases, leaving 5 bases of the junction unmatched. Germline assignment: CDR1 LNHDA and CDR2 SQIVND (reference sequence). The CDR3 region is CASSTGTASNQPQHF. Written as DNA, the CDR3 is TGTGCCAGTAGCACCGGGACAGCTAGCAATCAGCCCCAGCATTTT. The full variable domain, its missing parts supplied by reference TRBV19 and TRBJ1-5, is DGGITQSPKYLFRKEGQNVTLSCEQNLNHDAMYWYRQDPGQGLRLIYYSQIVNDFQKGDIAEGYSVSREKKESFPLTVTSAQKNPTAFYLCASSTGTASNQPQHFGDGTRLSIL.

V usage is TRBV7-2 and J usage is TRBJ1-5; a possible D gene is TRBD1 (5 bases). The CDR3 has 15 residues. Looked up from germline, CDR1 is SGHTA and CDR2 is FQGNSA. V lost 0 bases and J lost 6, with 12 bases in between. CDR3 in DNA: TGTGCCAGCAGCTTAGCATATCAGGGTTCTCAGCCCCAGCATTTT. Translating gives CASSLAYQGSQPQHF.

The DNA for the CDR3 is TGTGCCAGTACCCCTGGTCAGGCCCGCACAGATACGCAGTATTTT. This encodes CASTPGQARTDTQYF. The chain is built from TRBV19 and TRBJ2-3; D gene ambiguous. V lost 7 bases to trimming and J lost 1 base, with 15 bases between them. The CDR3 is 15 residues long. Germline loops: CDR1 LNHDA, CDR2 SQIVND (reference sequence).

This rearrangement joins TRBV6-6 to TRBJ1-6; 10 bases agree with TRBD1. The CDR3 is 14 amino acids. The V and J ends lost 9 bases and 10 bases, in that order; junction bases with no gene match: 9. CDR1 and CDR2 (germline): MNHNY, SVGAGI (reference sequence). CDR3 region: CASKPGQGYSPLHF. CDR3 in DNA: TGTGCCAGTAAACCGGGACAGGGGTACTCACCCCTCCACTTT.

This chain uses TRBV7-2 with TRBJ2-7; D uncertain. Deletions cut 1 base from V and 7 bases from J, with 11 bases between. CDR1 is SGHTA, CDR2 FQGNSA, per germline. The CDR3 covers 13 residues. The CDR3 loop reads CASSLGLVGEQYF. The CDR3 DNA reads as TGTGCCAGCAGCTTAGGTCTAGTAGGTGAGCAGTACTTC.

V usage is TRBV7-3 and J usage is TRBJ1-2, with a weak D call TRBD1 (6 bases). Germline V lookup: CDR1 SGHTA, CDR2 FQGTGA. V was clipped by 5 bases and J by 7 bases, with 23 bases between them. This CDR3 is 16 amino acids long. CDR3 loop: CASSERTARWSVGYTF. The CDR3 DNA reads as TGTGCCAGCAGCGAACGGACAGCCCGCTGGTCGGTTGGCTACACCTTC.

The chain recombines TRBV7-8 with TRBJ1-6; D unresolved. The CDR3 has 13 amino acids. V was shortened by 5 bases and J by 14 bases, with 16 bases between the two germline ends. From germline, CDR1 is SGHVS and CDR2 FQNEAQ. The CDR3: CASSPKSSGSLHF. The DNA of the CDR3 is TGTGCCAGCAGCCCTAAATCGTCGGGATCCCTCCACTTT.

V gene TRBV10-3 combines with J gene TRBJ2-3; D may be TRBD1 (6 bases). V was shortened by 7 bases and J by 1 base, with 12 bases between the two germline ends. Germline lookup yields CDR1 ENHRY and CDR2 SYGVKD. This CDR3 has 14 residues. CDR3 DNA: TGTGCCATCACACGACAGGACCGCACAGATACGCAGTATTTT. Its protein product is CAITRQDRTDTQYF.

The chain carries TRBV30 and TRBJ2-7; perhaps TRBD1 as D (5 bases). Germline V gene sequence: CDR1 GTSNPN, CDR2 SVGIG (reference sequence). The CDR3 totals 13 residues. V was trimmed by 7 bases and J by 4 bases, leaving 17 bases between them. CDR3 sequence reads: CAFDSPGWYEQYF. The CDR3 DNA reads TGTGCCTTTGACAGTCCCGGTTGGTACGAGCAGTACTTC.

This clone is a singleton in its sample. This chain connects TRBV5-6 to TRBJ1-6, with D maybe TRBD1 (5 bases). The CDR3 has 13 amino acids. The V end lost 4 bases, the J end lost 10 bases, and 12 bases lay between the germline ends. Per germline, CDR1 SGHDT and CDR2 YYEEEE. CDR3 sequence: CASSDGGGSPLHF. The DNA of the CDR3 is TGTGCCAGCAGCGACGGCGGGGGGTCACCCCTCCACTTT.

This rearrangement joins TRBV10-3 to TRBJ2-1; 13 bases match TRBD2. Germline V gene data show CDR1 as ENHRY and CDR2 as SYGVKD. Germline trimming cut 6 bases from V and 8 bases from J; bases unmatched to any gene: 7. The CDR3 totals 15 residues. This chain's CDR3 is CAIRPEGLAGHEQFF. CDR3 DNA sequence: TGTGCCATCAGGCCCGAGGGACTAGCGGGACATGAGCAGTTCTTC.

The V gene is TRBV4-1, the J gene TRBJ2-1; 7 nucleotides line up with TRBD1. With 6 bases clipped from V and 9 bases from J, the junction kept 14 bases outside the gene matches. The V gene's germline CDR1 is MGHRA and CDR2 YSYEKL. The CDR3 covers 15 residues. The CDR3 coding sequence is TGCGCCAGCAGTCCGACAGGGTTTTGGCCCAGTGAGCAGTTCTTC. Translated, it gives CASSPTGFWPSEQFF.